Below, 22 T cell receptor beta chains from the same sample are listed, as sequenced in a study of PD-1 blockade in classical Hodgkin lymphoma. Data came from immunoSEQ multiplex PCR; TCRdb stores just in-frame clones and leaves some out. Here the sample spans under 60,000 clones, roughly 86% being singletons. The time point here: cycle 4 day 1 (C4D1), after 5 to 7 weeks of nivolumab. With no exception, relapse followed autologous stem cell transplantation in all patients, and brentuximab vedotin exposure varied. Sequences were derived from peripheral blood mononuclear cells (PBMCs), sampled before the fourth cycle of nivolumab. Every receptor here comes from a human donor with classical Hodgkin lymphoma.

The rearrangement joins TRBV6-6 to TRBJ2-2; 8 bases fit TRBD1. The CDR3 is 16 residues long. J gave up 2 bases and V 5 bases, and 7 bases lay outside the gene matches. The germline V gene encodes CDR1 MNHNY and CDR2 SVGAGI (reference sequence). This CDR3 reads CASSKFGQGNTGELFF. As DNA, the CDR3 is TGTGCCAGCAGTAAATTCGGACAGGGAAACACCGGGGAGCTGTTTTTT.

This chain connects TRBV6-1 to TRBJ2-1; 7 bases are a match to TRBD2. V trimming: 1 base; J trimming: 3 bases; junction bases outside the gene matches: 3. The CDR3 contains 15 residues. Germline CDR1 is MNHNS and CDR2 is SASEGT. Written as DNA, the CDR3 is TGTGCCAGCAGTGAAGGGCTAGCGGTCTACAATGAGCAGTTCTTC. Translation gives CASSEGLAVYNEQFF.

In this sample, this clone turned up a few times. The rearrangement uses TRBV7-6 and TRBJ2-7, with 9 bases aligning to TRBD2. V shed 1 base and J 0 bases; nucleotides not matched to a gene: 4. Germline V gene sequence: CDR1 SGHVS, CDR2 FNYEAQ. The CDR3 has 16 residues. The chain's CDR3 is CASSLGSGGFSYEQYF. Written as DNA, the CDR3 is TGTGCCAGCAGCTTAGGGAGCGGGGGGTTCTCCTACGAGCAGTACTTC.

The V and J genes are TRBV18 and TRBJ1-3; possibly TRBD1 for D (5 bases). Germline V gives CDR1 KGHSH, CDR2 LQKENI. V shed 2 bases and J shed 7 bases, with 21 bases lying between them. The length of the CDR3 is 17 residues. CDR3 sequence reads: CASSPGLTARGGNTIYF. In DNA, the CDR3 is TGTGCCAGCTCACCAGGATTGACAGCCCGAGGAGGGAACACCATATATTTT. The full variable domain, with the rest looked up from reference TRBV18 and TRBJ1-3, is NAGVMQNPRHLVRRRGQEARLRCSPMKGHSHVYWYRQLPEEGLKFMVYLQKENIIDESGMPKERFSAEFPKEGPSILRIQQVVRGDSAAYFCASSPGLTARGGNTIYFGEGSWLTVV.

V and J are TRBV7-2 and TRBJ2-7; D possibly corresponds to TRBD2 (6 bases). The length of the CDR3 is 15 residues. Trimming pared 2 bases from V and 3 bases from J, leaving 14 bases between. Germline values: CDR1 SGHTA, CDR2 FQGNSA. This chain's CDR3 is CASSLMGLKIYEQYF. DNA for the CDR3: TGTGCCAGCAGCTTAATGGGACTGAAGATCTACGAGCAGTACTTC.

J is TRBJ1-1 and V is TRBV7-6; D is perhaps TRBD1 (5 bases). Trimming stripped 5 bases from V and 5 bases from J, with 15 bases between. This CDR3 is 14 amino acids long. Germline CDR1 is SGHVS and CDR2 is FNYEAQ. DNA of the CDR3: TGTGCCAGCAGCCCCCCCGCAGGGAGGACTGAAGCTTTCTTT. This gives the protein CASSPPAGRTEAFF.

The J gene is TRBJ2-7, the V gene TRBV21-1; whether TRBD2, the table's D call, matches the DNA was not checked. TRBV21-1 is assigned pseudogene status. The CDR3 has 13 residues. CDR3: CASSPGGVCEQYF. In DNA, the CDR3 is TGTGCCAGCAGTCCGGGAGGGGTGTGTGAGCAGTACTTC.

The rearrangement uses TRBV5-8 and TRBJ2-2; 9 bases fit TRBD1. Germline CDR1 SGHTS, CDR2 YDEGEE. CDR3 length equals 15 residues. V trimming: 4 bases; J trimming: 5 bases; junction bases outside the gene matches: 6. CDR3 amino acids: CASSREDRGTGELFF. The CDR3 nucleotides read TGTGCCAGCAGCCGGGAGGACAGGGGAACCGGGGAGCTGTTTTTT.

The genes are TRBV7-2 and TRBJ1-1; D possibly corresponds to TRBD1 (6 bases). Germline V gene lookup returns CDR1 SGHTA and CDR2 FQGNSA. The CDR3 extends over 13 amino acids. V was trimmed by 5 bases and J by 4 bases, leaving 11 bases between them. The CDR3 DNA reads TGTGCCAGCAGCGCGACAGGCACCACTGAAGCTTTCTTT. Amino acids: CASSATGTTEAFF.

CDR3 protein: CASSLTGPNTGELFF. For the CDR3, the DNA is TGCGCCAGCAGCTTGACAGGACCGAACACCGGGGAGCTGTTTTTT. The rearrangement uses TRBV5-1 and TRBJ2-2; D might be TRBD1 (5 bases). Looked up from germline, CDR1 is SGHRS and CDR2 is YFSETQ. This CDR3 has 15 amino acids. Between the trimmed V and J ends, which lost 1 base and 0 bases, there was a span of 7 bases.

The chain couples TRBV9 to TRBJ2-3, with TRBD2 matching 7 bases. The trim removed 0 bases at V and 2 bases at J, leaving 15 bases unmatched. The germline V gene encodes CDR1 SGDLS and CDR2 YYNGEE. CDR3 length: 19 amino acids. The CDR3 sequence: CASSVEHGGAGTPTDTQYF. CDR3 DNA sequence: TGTGCCAGCAGCGTAGAACATGGCGGAGCGGGGACCCCCACAGATACGCAGTATTTT. The full variable domain, completed using reference TRBV9 and TRBJ2-3, is DSGVTQTPKHLITATGQRVTLRCSPRSGDLSVYWYQQSLDQGLQFLIQYYNGEERAKGNILERFSAQQFPDLHSELNLSSLELGDSALYFCASSVEHGGAGTPTDTQYFGPGTRLTVL.

The chain combines TRBV15 with TRBJ1-5; no firm D call. CDR1 is LNHNV, CDR2 YYDKDF, per germline (reference sequence). This CDR3 region has 14 residues. Trimming stripped 0 bases from V and 8 bases from J, with 11 bases between. The CDR3 reads CATSRDPSVEPQHF. The CDR3 DNA reads TGTGCCACCAGCAGAGATCCCAGCGTAGAGCCCCAGCATTTT. The variable domain in full, with the rest retrieved from reference TRBV15 and TRBJ1-5, is DAMVIQNPRYQVTQFGKPVTLSCSQTLNHNVMYWYQQKSSQAPKLLFHYYDKDFNNEADTPDNFQSRRPNTSFCFLDIRSPGLGDTAMYLCATSRDPSVEPQHFGDGTRLSIL.

The table lists this clone with a few counts. The genes are TRBV27 and TRBJ2-1, with TRBD2 identical over 7 bases. The junction had 7 bases not matched to a gene; V was cut back by 5 bases and J by 6 bases. The germline CDR1 and CDR2 sequences are MNHEY and SMNVEV (reference sequence). CDR3 length: 14 residues. The CDR3 loop is CASSEPGTINEQFF. The CDR3 DNA sequence: TGTGCCAGCAGTGAACCCGGGACTATCAATGAGCAGTTCTTC.

The rearrangement joins TRBV5-6 to TRBJ2-1, with 12 bases fitting TRBD1. The V segment lost 4 bases and the J segment 7 bases; nucleotides outside the gene matches: 9. This CDR3 has 16 residues. CDR1 is SGHDT, CDR2 YYEEEE, per germline. CDR3 protein: CASSPPGTGGRNEQFF. CDR3 bases: TGTGCCAGCAGCCCCCCGGGGACAGGGGGCCGAAATGAGCAGTTCTTC.

This clone appeared a single time. The chain joins TRBV7-3 to TRBJ2-7, with 9 bases aligning to TRBD1. This CDR3 is built from 17 residues. The J segment lost 2 bases and the V segment lost 1 base, leaving 9 bases of the junction unmatched. The germline CDR1 and CDR2 sequences are SGHTA and FQGTGA. As DNA, the CDR3 is TGTGCCAGCAGCTTAAACGGTCCCGGGACAGGGCCCTACGAGCAGTACTTC. Protein product: CASSLNGPGTGPYEQYF.

This clone showed up just once. The chain has TRBV4-1 and TRBJ2-1, with D perhaps matching TRBD1 (5 bases). The germline V and J ends were trimmed by 1 base and 7 bases, with 11 bases remaining between them. The germline CDR1 and CDR2 sequences are MGHRA and YSYEKL. This CDR3 is built from 14 residues. Here the CDR3 reads CASSQVSGLNEQFF. The CDR3 DNA follows: TGCGCCAGCAGCCAAGTTTCAGGGTTGAATGAGCAGTTCTTC.

The chain couples TRBV2 to TRBJ1-1; D is undetermined. CDR3 length equals 17 residues. Germline V gives CDR1 SNHLY, CDR2 FYNNEI. V was trimmed by 2 bases and J by 4 bases, leaving 20 bases between them. CDR3 nucleotide sequence: TGTGCCAGCAGTGAAATCCCCACTTTGTTGGGCAGCACTGAAGCTTTCTTT. It translates to CASSEIPTLLGSTEAFF.

The chain recombines TRBV5-1 with TRBJ2-7; 9 bases align to TRBD1. V dropped 0 bases and J dropped 4; count of bases not matched to a gene: 2. Germline V gene sequence: CDR1 SGHRS, CDR2 YFSETQ. CDR3 length: 14 residues. CDR3 sequence reads: CASSLGTGVYEQYF. CDR3 nucleotide sequence: TGCGCCAGCAGCTTGGGGACAGGGGTATACGAGCAGTACTTC.

CDR3 protein: CASSGRQGEAGELFF. CDR3 sequence (DNA): TGTGCCAGCAGTGGGCGACAGGGGGAGGCCGGGGAGCTGTTTTTT. The chain carries TRBV6-1 and TRBJ2-2; 9 bases fit TRBD1. The germline V gene has CDR1 MNHNS and CDR2 SASEGT. V lost 4 bases and J lost 6; bases outside the gene matches: 6. The CDR3 is made up of 15 amino acids.

The V and J genes are TRBV18 and TRBJ2-7, with 9 bases lining up with TRBD1. Germline-derived CDR1 and CDR2 are KGHSH and LQKENI. This CDR3 has 15 residues. The ends lost 3 bases at V and 3 bases at J; junction bases unmatched: 6. The CDR3 coding sequence is TGTGCCAGCTCACCGGGACAGGGCCAACACTACGAGCAGTACTTC. It encodes CASSPGQGQHYEQYF.

This sequence joins TRBV5-4 and TRBJ2-1, with a tentative D call TRBD1 (6 bases). Trimming stripped 2 bases from V and 9 bases from J, with 18 bases between. Germline CDR1 reads SGHNT; CDR2 reads YYREEE (reference sequence). CDR3 size: 15 residues. CDR3 DNA: TGTGCCAGCAGCTTCAAGGGGGATAGCCTCCGTGAGCAGTTCTTC. Translating gives CASSFKGDSLREQFF.

The J gene is TRBJ2-7, the V gene TRBV28; 7 nucleotides align to TRBD1. CDR1 and CDR2 from the germline V gene are MDHEN and SYDVKM. This CDR3 region has 13 residues. V trimming: 6 bases; J trimming: 1 base; junction bases outside the gene matches: 3. DNA of the CDR3: TGTGCCAGCAGATCGGGACAGTCCTACGAGCAGTACTTC. Its translation is CASRSGQSYEQYF.